This record concerns one T cell receptor (beta chain) sequence. This clonotype was counted between two and nine times. It has no known antigen specificity. No qualities accompany the bases; no much larger clone lies one base away. The sequencer listed for this sample is Illumina NovaSeq 6000. TCRalpha and TCRbeta cDNA libraries were constructed by 5'RACE with constant-segment primers, with sample barcodes and unique molecular identifiers being introduced. Trizol reagent was used to extract RNA from every sample. Amplification of the libraries took two PCR steps, and the second step added a second sample barcode plus Illumina TruSeq adapters. Sequencing of the libraries was done on an Illumina NovaSeq, producing 2 x 150 bp paired-end reads. The paper's data handling went like this. The reads were demultiplexed and collapsed into UMI-guided consensus sequences using migec v1.2.7. Using mixcr v2.1.11, UMI consensuses were aligned to TRA and TRB V and J templates and then assembled into clonotypes. Clonotypes were classified as expanded or contracted when called significant by both edgeR and NoisET, with noise models trained on biological replicates. For edgeR calls, the cutoffs were a false discovery rate-adjusted p below 0.01 and a log2 fold-change threshold of 1. As an exploratory analysis of dynamics, max-normalized trajectories of the 1000 most abundant clonotypes were examined with PCA combined with hierarchical clustering. Separately sequenced CD4+ and CD8+ repertoires were used to assign the CD4 or CD8 phenotype of responding clones. The public sequencing data were trimmed at Q25 with fastp and processed into clonotypes with MiXCR by TCRdb, which kept only in-frame beta chains. Rows with one shared CDR3 protein collapse into an entry with the most common genes and DNA. The V and J calls and clone size are TCRdb's, not the authors'. The sample data list fewer than 400,000 distinct CDR3 sequences, and 10% to 15% of these were observed just once. The top ten constitute 20% to 25% of the sample.

The sample belongs to a study of T-cell memory formation after mild COVID-19 listed by TCRdb under 2021. As for the study more broadly: TCR sequence clusters from the two donors were found to be largely donor specific. Longitudinal TCRalpha and TCRbeta repertoire sequencing tracked T-cell clones expanding and contracting after mild COVID-19 in a couple of donors. The cohort was made up of two young adult volunteers, one female and one male, who were previously healthy. What the authors observed across the whole study: The detection of some responding clones in pre-infection memory suggests that pre-existing cross-reactive memory T cells joined the SARS-CoV-2 response. Contracting CD4+ clones were located mainly in the CM and EM memory subsets, whereas CD8+ clones were found to be enriched in EMRA. SARS-CoV-2 specificity of the second-wave clones peaking on day 37 was not confirmed. The study covered only a couple of mild cases, and larger cohorts including severe cases with pre-infection samples were considered necessary. From day 15 to 85, contracting clones showed balanced CD4/CD8 phenotypes, whereas a second wave of clones that expanded from day 15 to 37 leaned towards CD4+.

PBMCs were isolated by Ficoll-Paque density gradient centrifugation. Material: PBMCs or a T cell subset sorted from them (not recorded which). The receptor was isolated from a man between 18 and 29 years old who had mild COVID-19 (a few samples of this study predate the infection). The sample titles of this study are shuffled in the database, so cell type and time point are left out; the donor was told from shared clones.

For the CDR3, the sequence is CASSLWGTGGITEAFF. The DNA is TGTGCCAGCAGCCTTTGGGGGACAGGGGGCATCACTGAAGCTTTCTTT. The chain is assembled from TRBV7-8 and TRBJ1-1, and TRBD1 aligns with 12 junction nucleotides. The germline V and J ends show losses of 5 bases and 4 bases respectively, and no gene match explains 8 bases of the junction. CDR1 and CDR2, looked up from the germline V gene, are SGHVS and FQNEAQ. Reading from cysteine to phenylalanine, the CDR3 counts 16 amino acids. Of the read, only the CDR3 DNA is kept; its 48 bases are in frame from base 1.